The 14 T cell receptor beta chains given below trace back to one sample, sequenced in a study of spatial heterogeneity in lung cancer. TCRdb re-called the 5' RACE reads through MiXCR, storing one row per CDR3 protein. The sample holds more than 80,000 distinct CDR3 sequences, over 9.5% seen once. Indicated time point: sample taken at primary tumor resection. Whole RNA, isolated from tumor, nontumor lung or frozen PBMC, was sequenced without prior sorting. The source was PBMCs, collected at surgery. The receptors derive from a male donor with early-stage non-small cell lung cancer.

Details on this clonotype: A much bigger clone sits one base away, suggesting this may be a read error. The V and J genes are TRBV20-1 and TRBJ2-7, with D possibly matching TRBD2 (6 bases). This CDR3 comprises 14 residues. Germline-derived CDR1 and CDR2 are DFQATT and SNEGSKA (reference sequence). V was cut by 3 bases and J by 5 bases, with 17 bases left in between. The CDR3 region has the DNA TGCAGTGCTAGCGTTGGGGGGTACCCCCACGAGCAGTACTTC. Protein: CSASVGGYPHEQYF.

This clonotype appeared a few times. V gene TRBV6-2 or TRBV6-3 combines with J gene TRBJ1-1; D not certain. The germline V gene encodes CDR1 MNHEY and CDR2 SVGEGT. The CDR3 length is 16 residues. Trimming left V 0 bases short and J 4 bases short, with 15 bases between. The CDR3 sequence: CASSYSMRLGGTEAFF. DNA for the CDR3: TGTGCCAGCAGTTACTCGATGCGGTTAGGAGGCACTGAAGCTTTCTTT.

At least ten counts were recorded for this clonotype. The chain recombines TRBV7-2 with TRBJ2-1, with 7 bases that match TRBD2. The J segment lost 7 bases and the V segment lost 1 base, leaving 4 bases of the junction unmatched. Germline V lookup: CDR1 SGHTA, CDR2 FQGNSA. The CDR3 covers 14 residues. CDR3 bases: TGTGCCAGCAGCTTAGGGGGAGGGTGGAATGAGCAGTTCTTC. Protein product: CASSLGGGWNEQFF.

This clonotype turned up a few times. This chain uses TRBV5-1 with TRBJ1-2, with D perhaps TRBD1 (6 bases). V lost 4 bases to trimming and J lost 4 bases, with 17 bases between them. Germline V gene lookup returns CDR1 SGHRS and CDR2 YFSETQ. This CDR3 contains 15 residues. CDR3 amino acids: CASSLEGEGAYGYTF. The DNA for the CDR3 is TGCGCCAGCAGCCTGGAGGGGGAAGGGGCCTATGGCTACACCTTC. The complete variable domain, with remaining parts taken from reference TRBV5-1 and TRBJ1-2, reads KAGVTQTPRYLIKTRGQQVTLSCSPISGHRSVSWYQQTPGQGLQFLFEYFSETQRNKGNFPGRFSGRQFSNSRSEMNVSTLELGDSALYLCASSLEGEGAYGYTFGSGTRLTVV.

This clonotype was seen repeatedly, ten times or more. The gene calls are TRBV20-1 and TRBJ1-1; TRBD1 is a possible D gene (5 bases). This CDR3 contains 14 residues. V lost 3 bases to trimming and J lost 3 bases, with 14 bases between them. CDR1 DFQATT and CDR2 SNEGSKA come from the germline V gene (reference sequence). CDR3 in amino acids: CSASRRGGYTEAFF. CDR3 DNA sequence: TGCAGTGCTAGTCGCCGCGGGGGTTACACTGAAGCTTTCTTT.

There are a few counts of this clonotype. The chain carries TRBV4-3 and TRBJ2-6; D is perhaps TRBD2 (6 bases). Per germline, CDR1 LGHNA and CDR2 YSLEER. The CDR3 consists of 16 residues. V lost 6 bases and J lost 2, with 14 bases in between. The CDR3 DNA reads TGCGCCAGCAGTCAGACCCCGGGGGCTGGGGCCAACGTCCTGACTTTC. Protein product: CASSQTPGAGANVLTF.

This clonotype has ten or more counts. The chain joins TRBV6-2 or TRBV6-3 to TRBJ2-7; TRBD1 matches 8 bases. Germline CDR1 MNHEY, CDR2 SVGEGT. J lost 3 bases, V lost 6 bases, and 10 bases had no gene match. The CDR3 is 15 amino acids. As DNA, the CDR3 is TGTGCCAGCAGGGCTCCGGGACAGGCATACTACGAGCAGTACTTC. This codes for CASRAPGQAYYEQYF.

This clonotype was observed a few times. J is TRBJ2-3 and V is TRBV5-4, with TRBD2 matching over 10 bases. Germline loops: CDR1 SGHNT, CDR2 YYREEE (reference sequence). This CDR3 is built from 17 residues. V lost 1 base, J lost 0 bases, and 5 bases stayed unmatched. The CDR3 bases are TGTGCCAGCAGCTTGCCCAGCGGGGGGGTCAGCACAGATACGCAGTATTTT. It specifies CASSLPSGGVSTDTQYF.

The chain uses TRBV20-1 and TRBJ1-6; D remains ambiguous. Between the trimmed V and J ends, which lost 6 bases and 2 bases, there was a span of 8 bases. This CDR3 region has 13 residues. The germline CDR1 and CDR2 sequences are DFQATT and SNEGSKA (reference sequence). CDR3 amino acids: CSASTAYNSPLHF. The CDR3 DNA reads TGCAGTGCCTCAACCGCCTATAATTCACCCCTCCACTTT.

This clonotype showed up many times. The chain combines TRBV12-3 or TRBV12-4 with TRBJ2-5; 8 bases are a match to TRBD1. The CDR3 sequence is 13 residues long. V dropped 6 bases and J dropped 5; count of bases not matched to a gene: 5. The CDR3 DNA reads TGTGCCAGCAGCAGGACAGGGACGGAGACCCAGTACTTC. It codes for CASSRTGTETQYF.

This clonotype was seen at least ten times. The gene calls are TRBV20-1 and TRBJ2-7; D not resolved. The germline V gene has CDR1 DFQATT and CDR2 SNEGSKA (reference sequence). The CDR3 runs to 13 residues. Trimming took 6 bases from V and 7 from J, leaving 19 bases between them. CDR3 sequence (DNA): TGCAGTGCGTCGACGAACCCCTACGCGGAGCAGTACTTC. This gives the protein CSASTNPYAEQYF.

A few counts support this clonotype. This chain uses TRBV4-2 with TRBJ1-3; maybe TRBD1 (6 bases). Per germline, CDR1 LGHNA and CDR2 YNFKEQ. Trimming stripped 1 base from V and 3 bases from J, with 10 bases between. This CDR3 region has 15 residues. CDR3 in amino acids: CASSQGGTYGNTIYF. CDR3 in DNA: TGTGCCAGCAGCCAAGGTGGGACATATGGAAACACCATATATTTT.

This clonotype was counted ten times or more. The CDR3 DNA reads TGTGCCAGCAGTTTAGACAGATCCACAGATACGCAGTATTTT. Its protein is CASSLDRSTDTQYF. V is TRBV27 and J is TRBJ2-3; D perhaps matches TRBD1 (5 bases). CDR1 is MNHEY and CDR2 is SMNVEV in the germline V gene (reference sequence). V was pared by 2 bases and J by 2 bases, with 8 bases between. This CDR3 region has 14 residues.

This clonotype was seen more than once but under ten times. J is TRBJ2-1 and V is TRBV7-2; 9 nucleotides agree with TRBD2. Germline V gene data show CDR1 as SGHTA and CDR2 as FQGNSA. After removal of 5 bases from V and 3 bases from J, the junction contained 2 bases not matched to a gene. The CDR3 runs to 14 residues. CDR3 residues: CASSRTSVYNEQFF. CDR3 coding DNA: TGTGCCAGCAGCCGGACTAGCGTCTACAATGAGCAGTTCTTC.